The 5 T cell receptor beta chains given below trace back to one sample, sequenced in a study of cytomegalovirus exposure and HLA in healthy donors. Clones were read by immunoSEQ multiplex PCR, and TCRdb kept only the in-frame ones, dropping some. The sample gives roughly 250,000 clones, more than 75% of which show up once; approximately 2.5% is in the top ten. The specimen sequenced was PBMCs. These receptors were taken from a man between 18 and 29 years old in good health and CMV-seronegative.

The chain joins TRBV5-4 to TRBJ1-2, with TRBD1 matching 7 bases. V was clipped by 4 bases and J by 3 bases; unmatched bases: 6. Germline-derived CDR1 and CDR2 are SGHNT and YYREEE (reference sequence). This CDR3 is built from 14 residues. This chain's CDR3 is CASSAVRGDYGYTF. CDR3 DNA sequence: TGTGCCAGCAGCGCCGTCAGGGGGGACTATGGCTACACCTTC.

The CDR3 sequence is CASSLSWQSDRVTEAFF. The CDR3 nucleotides read TGTGCCAGCAGCCTGAGTTGGCAGTCAGACAGGGTCACTGAAGCTTTCTTT. The chain joins TRBV7-6 to TRBJ1-1; 7 nucleotides line up with TRBD1. Germline V gene data show CDR1 as SGHVS and CDR2 as FNYEAQ. The CDR3 has 17 residues. V lost 5 bases, J lost 4 bases, and 16 bases stayed unmatched. The entire variable domain, with the rest obtained from reference TRBV7-6 and TRBJ1-1, is as follows: GAGVSQSPRYKVTKRGQDVALRCDPISGHVSLYWYRQALGQGPEFLTYFNYEAQQDKSGLPNDRFSAERPEGSISTLTIQRTEQRDSAMYRCASSLSWQSDRVTEAFFGQGTRLTVV.

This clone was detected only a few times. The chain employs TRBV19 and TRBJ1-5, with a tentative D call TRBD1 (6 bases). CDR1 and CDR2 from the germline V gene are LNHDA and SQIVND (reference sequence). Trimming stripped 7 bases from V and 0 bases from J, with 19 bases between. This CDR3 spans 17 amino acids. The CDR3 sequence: CASKGGRGSLSNQPQHF. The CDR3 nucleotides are TGTGCCAGTAAAGGCGGCAGGGGATCCCTTAGCAATCAGCCCCAGCATTTT.

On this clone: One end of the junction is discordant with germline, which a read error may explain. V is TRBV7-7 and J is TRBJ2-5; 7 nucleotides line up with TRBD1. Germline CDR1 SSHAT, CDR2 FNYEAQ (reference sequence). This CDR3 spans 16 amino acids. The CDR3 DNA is TGTGCTAGCAGCTTAATAGGGTACAGGGGAACAGAGACCCAGTACTTC. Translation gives CASSLIGYRGTETQYF.

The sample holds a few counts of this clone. The CDR3, as DNA: TGTGCCAGCAGCGTGGGGGCTAGCGGGACCCAAGAGACCCAGTACTTC. Its translation: CASSVGASGTQETQYF. The rearrangement links TRBV9 to TRBJ2-5, with 9 bases matching TRBD2. CDR3 length: 16 residues. Germline lookup yields CDR1 SGDLS and CDR2 YYNGEE. The trim removed 2 bases at V and 1 base at J, leaving 6 bases unmatched.